The source of this T cell receptor beta chain is a study of T cell changes during pregnancy in multiple sclerosis. Germline lookup yields CDR1 SEHNR and CDR2 FQNEAQ (reference sequence). Trimming left V 7 bases short and J 7 bases short, with 20 bases between. The CDR3 spans 15 residues. The assay was immunoSEQ multiplex PCR, and TCRdb's table has in-frame clones only and misses some. The sample has 58,000 or so clones, roughly 91% seen once. The source of this sequence is a female donor with multiple sclerosis, enrolled in a pregnancy study. This sample comprised CD4+ T cells from peripheral blood mononuclear cells, obtained in the third trimester of pregnancy. This rearrangement joins TRBV7-9 to TRBJ1-5; tentative D call: TRBD1 (5 bases). The DNA for the CDR3 is TGTGCCAGCACCGCGGGGGGGAATGAGGAACAGCCCCAGCATTTT. This encodes CASTAGGNEEQPQHF.